This T cell receptor beta chain was obtained from a study of blood T cell repertoires in COVID-19. Turning to the study itself: There were acute and convalescent COVID-19 samples, and they came from the United States, Italy and Spain.

There are 15 residues in the CDR3. Germline V gene sequence: CDR1 SGHTA, CDR2 FQGNSA. The trim removed 5 bases at V and 6 bases at J, leaving 11 bases unmatched. This table comes from immunoSEQ multiplex PCR, and its TCRdb copy is limited to in-frame clones, with some not included. This sample has under 300,000 clones, with approximately 87% found just once. Patients in Seattle were enrolled during active infection, then followed longitudinally. Sequenced sample: peripheral blood. This TCR came from a woman younger than 45 with COVID-19, enrolled during active disease. The rearrangement links TRBV7-2 to TRBJ2-7; 9 bases line up with TRBD1. CDR3 loop: CASSPLDRGLGEQYF. The CDR3 bases are TGTGCCAGCAGCCCATTGGACAGGGGTTTGGGCGAGCAGTACTTC.